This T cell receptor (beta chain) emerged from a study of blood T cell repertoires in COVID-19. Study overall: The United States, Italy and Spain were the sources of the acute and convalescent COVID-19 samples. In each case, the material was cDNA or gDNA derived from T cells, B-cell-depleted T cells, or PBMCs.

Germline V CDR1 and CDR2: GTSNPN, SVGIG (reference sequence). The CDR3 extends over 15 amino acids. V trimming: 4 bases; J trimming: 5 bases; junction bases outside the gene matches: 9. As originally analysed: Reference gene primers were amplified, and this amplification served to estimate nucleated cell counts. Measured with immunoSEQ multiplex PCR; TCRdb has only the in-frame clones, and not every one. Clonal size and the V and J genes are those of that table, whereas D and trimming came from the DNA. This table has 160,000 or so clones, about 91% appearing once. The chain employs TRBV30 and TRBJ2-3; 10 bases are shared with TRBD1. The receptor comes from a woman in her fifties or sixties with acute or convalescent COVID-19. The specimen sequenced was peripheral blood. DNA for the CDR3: TGTGCCTGGATTCAAGGACAGGGGGAGGGAGATACGCAGTATTTT. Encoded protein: CAWIQGQGEGDTQYF.